The rows below give T cell receptor beta chains drawn from one sample of a study of PD-L1 blockade in urothelial cancer. Sequencing used immunoSEQ multiplex PCR; TCRdb keeps in-frame clones, though not all of them. This sample has around 34,000 clones, with around four fifths found just once. This sample comprised PBMCs, obtained around atezolizumab (anti-PD-L1) treatment. All receptors come from an older man with urothelial cancer. Each CDR3 is given with its conserved first and last residue. D genes are given only for firm matches. A row's size may be missing; if present it is once, few, many or a size class.

j_call d_call v_call cdr3_length clone_size cdr3_aa cdr3_nt
TRBJ2-1 TRBD1 TRBV7-2 14 once CASSGGTGINEQFF TGTGCCAGCAGCGGGGGGACAGGGATAAATGAGCAGTTCTTC
TRBJ2-3 TRBD1 TRBV5-1 16 once CASSLGDRGRADTQYF TGCGCCAGCAGCTTGGGGGACAGGGGGCGCGCAGATACGCAGTATTTT
TRBJ1-4 . TRBV15 17 once CATSRDPASLRGEKLFF TGTGCCACCAGCAGAGATCCGGCATCCCTAAGGGGTGAAAAACTGTTTTTT
TRBJ2-3 TRBD2 TRBV19 15 . CASSIGPAGGDTQYF TGTGCCAGTAGTATAGGTCCAGCGGGGGGAGATACGCAGTATTTT
TRBJ1-2 . TRBV28 14 . CASSFSGIGYGYTF TGTGCCAGCAGTTTCTCGGGGATCGGCTATGGCTACACCTTC
TRBJ2-1 TRBD2 TRBV2 14 . CASRTGTRGNEQFF TGTGCCAGCAGAACCGGGACTAGAGGGAATGAGCAGTTCTTC
TRBJ2-3 . TRBV18 14 . CASSPIRGADTQYF TGTGCCAGCTCGCCGATAAGGGGCGCAGATACGCAGTATTTT
TRBJ2-3 TRBD2 TRBV28 16 once CASSAPRAGETDTQYF TGTGCCAGCAGTGCCCCTAGGGCGGGAGAGACAGATACGCAGTATTTT
TRBJ1-5 . TRBV30 13 once CAWSPPRGQPQHF TGTGCCTGGAGTCCCCCCCGCGGGCAGCCCCAGCATTTT
TRBJ2-1 . TRBV6-6 13 . CASRTERSNEQFF TGTGCCAGCAGAACAGAGCGGAGTAATGAGCAGTTCTTC
TRBJ1-1 . TRBV5-4 16 once CASSLAPPGAGTEAFF TGTGCCAGCAGCTTGGCTCCCCCAGGGGCCGGCACTGAAGCTTTCTTT
TRBJ1-3 . TRBV27 15 . CASRNTGLSGNTIYF TGTGCCAGCAGGAATACAGGGTTATCTGGAAACACCATATATTTT
TRBJ2-1 TRBD2 TRBV11-2 15 . CASSLRLAGGDEQFF TGTGCCAGCAGTCTGAGACTAGCGGGAGGGGATGAGCAGTTCTTC
TRBJ1-2 TRBD1 TRBV28 14 few CASSYLRGVYGYTF TGTGCCAGCAGTTATCTCAGGGGGGTCTATGGCTACACCTTC
TRBJ1-4 . TRBV7-9 14 . CASSFTGSNEKLFF TGTGCCAGCAGCTTTACAGGGAGTAATGAAAAACTGTTTTTT
TRBJ2-1 TRBD1 TRBV5-1 14 . CASRRDRGLDEQFF TGCGCCAGCCGCCGGGACAGGGGGCTCGATGAGCAGTTCTTC
TRBJ2-1 TRBD2 TRBV29-1 17 . CSATPGLAGGDYNEQFF TGCAGCGCCACCCCGGGACTAGCGGGAGGGGATTACAATGAGCAGTTCTTC
TRBJ2-1 TRBD2 TRBV10-3 20 . CAISESGWGSGTSAYNEQFF TGTGCCATCAGTGAGTCGGGTTGGGGGTCCGGGACTAGCGCCTACAATGAGCAGTTCTTC
TRBJ2-7 TRBD2 TRBV28 12 . CASPGLAGDLYF TGTGCCAGCCCGGGACTAGCGGGAGACCTGTACTTC
TRBJ1-1 TRBD1 TRBV5-1 17 . CASSLSRGRQGNTEAFF TGCGCCAGCAGCTTGTCGAGGGGGCGACAAGGGAACACTGAAGCTTTCTTT
TRBJ1-4 . TRBV5-1 16 . CASSLGQATTNEKLFF TGCGCCAGCAGCTTGGGACAGGCGACAACTAATGAAAAACTGTTTTTT
TRBJ1-2 . TRBV10-3 16 . CAISELEVGGNYGYTF TGTGCCATCAGTGAGCTTGAGGTGGGGGGTAACTATGGCTACACCTTC
TRBJ2-3 TRBD2 TRBV11-2 16 . CASSLEGGRAQDTQYF TGTGCCAGCAGCTTAGAGGGCGGGAGGGCCCAAGATACGCAGTATTTT
TRBJ1-1 TRBD1 TRBV19 15 . CASTRQGAVNTEAFF TGTGCCAGTACCAGACAGGGGGCGGTGAACACTGAAGCTTTCTTT
TRBJ2-5 TRBD2 TRBV5-1 16 . CASRWGLAGVGETQYF TGCGCCAGCAGGTGGGGACTAGCGGGAGTTGGAGAGACCCAGTACTTC